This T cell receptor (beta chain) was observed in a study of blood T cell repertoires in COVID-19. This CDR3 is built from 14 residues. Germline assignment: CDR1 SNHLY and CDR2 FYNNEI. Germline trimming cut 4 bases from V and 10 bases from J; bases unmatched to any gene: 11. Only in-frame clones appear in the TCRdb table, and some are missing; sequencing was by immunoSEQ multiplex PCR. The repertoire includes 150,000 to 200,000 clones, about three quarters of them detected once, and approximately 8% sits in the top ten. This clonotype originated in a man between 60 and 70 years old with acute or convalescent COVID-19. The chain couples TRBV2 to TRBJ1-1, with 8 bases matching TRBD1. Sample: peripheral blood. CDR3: CASSVAGTGLGAFF. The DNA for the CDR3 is TGTGCCAGCAGTGTTGCCGGGACAGGTTTGGGAGCTTTCTTT.